One and the same sample provided the 4 T cell receptor beta chains below, sequenced in a study of blood T cell repertoires in COVID-19. Using immunoSEQ multiplex PCR, the repertoire was profiled, and TCRdb retains in-frame clones only, with some absent. Of 300,000 to 350,000 clones listed, almost 90% are singletons. The sample taken for sequencing was peripheral blood. The receptors were sampled from a woman in her thirties or forties with COVID-19, enrolled during active disease.

This chain links TRBV7-3 with TRBJ2-2; D might be TRBD1 (5 bases). CDR3 size: 14 residues. Germline CDR1 reads SGHTA; CDR2 reads FQGTGA. V dropped 1 base and J dropped 4 bases, with 7 bases sitting between them. CDR3 DNA sequence: TGTGCCAGCAGCTTAAGGGGCAGCACCGGGGAGCTGTTTTTT. This encodes CASSLRGSTGELFF.

The chain carries TRBV6-5 and TRBJ2-3; 10 bases match TRBD1. Germline lookup yields CDR1 MNHEY and CDR2 SVGAGI. J was trimmed by 4 bases and V by 10 bases; bases with no gene match: 11. The CDR3 spans 15 residues. The DNA of the CDR3 is TGTGCCAACTATCCGGGACAGGGGTGGGCAGATACGCAGTATTTT. Protein product: CANYPGQGWADTQYF.

The chain has TRBV5-4 and TRBJ2-1; TRBD2 agrees at 12 bases. Germline CDR1 SGHNT, CDR2 YYREEE (reference sequence). This CDR3 has 15 amino acids. The junction had 5 bases not matched to a gene; V was cut back by 2 bases and J by 8 bases. CDR3 nucleotide sequence: TGTGCCAGCAGCTTTGGCGCTAGCGGGGGGGATGAGCAGTTCTTC. This encodes CASSFGASGGDEQFF.

The chain joins TRBV2 to TRBJ2-3; 7 nucleotides align to TRBD2. The CDR3 totals 14 residues. Germline-derived CDR1 and CDR2 are SNHLY and FYNNEI. With 3 bases clipped from V and 5 bases from J, the junction kept 5 bases outside the gene matches. The CDR3 sequence: CASSDQGGLDTQYF. The CDR3 region has the DNA TGTGCCAGCAGTGACCAGGGAGGGCTAGATACGCAGTATTTT.